The present entry profiles one T cell receptor beta chain with its context. Its antigen specificity is not known. No per-base quality is available; no much larger clone lies one base away. The entry originates in a study of radiotherapy plus CTLA-4 blockade in lung cancer (dated by TCRdb to the late 2010s). Context from the whole study: Among enrolled patients, around 20% had an objective response and roughly 30% reached disease control. Here is what the overall study found, with its caveats: TCR clones derived from tumors expanded in peripheral blood after treatment with radiotherapy and ipilimumab. Increased serum interferon-beta after radiation, together with early dynamic changes in blood T cell clones, were reported to be the strongest predictors of response.

The study evaluated CTLA-4 blockade (ipilimumab) given together with focal radiation therapy in patients who had chemo-refractory metastatic non-small-cell lung cancer. Libraries came from the immunoSEQ multiplex PCR assay. The table comes from immuneACCESS by way of TCRdb, which keeps in-frame sequences with V and J called. Part of the clones is missing from these tables; in studies checked, under half for an unresolved V gene and the rest for unknown reasons. Counted in this sample were tens of thousands of clones; roughly three quarters of them appeared once. Around 2.8% of the sample comes from the top ten. The germline V gene yields SGHAT for CDR1 and FQNNGV for CDR2. Reading from cysteine to phenylalanine, the CDR3 counts 15 amino acids. Kept here is only the CDR3 DNA, which spans 45 bases and is read in frame from base 1.

Sequenced material: peripheral blood, taken from a patient treated with radiotherapy plus ipilimumab. The chain employs TRBV11-2 and TRBJ2-5, with TRBD1 identical over 7 junction bases. The J call may be mistaken, given a closer DNA end match to TRBJ2-7. The sequence was obtained from a human donor with non-small cell lung cancer who had a complete response to radiotherapy plus ipilimumab. CDR3 reads: CASSSLTGWGYEQYF. The DNA is TGTGCCAGCAGCTCGTTGACAGGGTGGGGGTACGAGCAGTACTTC.